This T cell receptor beta chain was captured in a study of blood T cells in healthy people across ages (dated by TCRdb to between 2014 and 2017). About the full investigation: In model experiments, template switching captured roughly one uniquely barcoded TCR beta cDNA molecule for every two T cells. To track age-related changes in TCR beta repertoire diversity, the study relied on deep sequencing normalized with unique cDNA molecular identifiers. The donors were divided into four age groups: young (average about 16 years), middle-aged (about 39), aged (roughly 66) and long-lived (about 79). To avoid experimental bias, donors of different ages were randomly spread across the sequencing lanes. Using the same blood draw, the study looked at two additional independent replicas of 1 million unique cDNA reads for two donors, one aged 18 to 29 and the other aged 80 or older. Results the study describes overall, beyond this receptor: Conclusive comparison of naive and antigen-experienced compartments was prevented by the profiling of bulk unsorted PBMCs. Total diversity estimates from one million sequenced T cells were considered lower bounds and underestimates. Observed TCR beta diversity correlated strongly with the percentage of naive T cells measured by flow cytometry. Because donor CMV infection status was unknown, age-related changes in expanded clonotypes were potentially confounded. As age increased, observed TCR beta diversity per million T cells dropped in a roughly linear way, and a significant reduction was already evident by age about 36. Compared with the aged group, the long-lived group had more naive CD4+ T cells, fewer expanded clones and increased TCR diversity, a pattern suggesting age selection.

The method was 5' RACE. Sequenced using an Illumina HiSeq 2500. The second PCR ran for about 7 to 11 cycles and used a J-beta primer mix along with a sample-barcoded 5' primer. Each TCR beta cDNA molecule received a unique molecular identifier from a template-switch 5' adaptor carrying 12 random nucleotides. Each sample yielded at least 3 million CDR3-containing paired-end reads. All of the RNA was converted into first-strand cDNA using the Mint cDNA synthesis kit, with a TRBC-specific oligonucleotide serving as the primer. All cDNA was treated with uracil-DNA glycosylase and then went through a first 18-cycle PCR with the universal primers M1SS and BC2_uni_R. In the source study's methods: Normalization of each sample was performed by random selection of 1 million high-quality reads, each carrying a distinct molecular identifier. Instead of being binned into consensus sequences, reads that shared molecular identifiers were thrown out. MiTCR, run with a Q25 quality threshold and the strictest error-elimination algorithm, handled CDR3 identification, clonotype clustering and error correction. Lower-bound total TCR beta diversity was estimated with a nonparametric unseen species model using Euler transformation. TCRdb passed the public sequencing reads through fastp at Q25 and MiXCR, retaining productive beta sequences. Duplicate CDR3 protein sequences are folded into a single record with the most common DNA and genes. The V and J calls and clone size come from TCRdb's table, not from the authors' own analysis. In this sample the table shows around 1.5 million distinct CDR3 sequences, almost 60% of which occur a single time. About 6.7% of the sample is taken by the ten largest.

CDR3 length: 16 amino acids, cysteine to phenylalanine. Only the CDR3 part of the read is kept: 48 bases, read in frame from the first base. The junction shows trimming of 4 bases on V and 6 bases on J, and the gene matches do not reach 11 bases of it. The germline V gene supplies CDR1 SGHRS and CDR2 YFSETQ. In this sample, this clonotype turned up once. This clone's antigen is unknown. No per-base quality is available; no much larger clone lies one base away. The donors were 40 or so Caucasian individuals from Russia, aged roughly 6 to 100 years, who were systemically healthy. Around 10 milliliters of peripheral blood were collected from each donor into EDTA-treated Vacutainer tubes. Ficoll-Paque density-gradient centrifugation was used to isolate PBMCs, with at least 6.5 million per sample. Trizol reagent was used to extract total RNA from the PBMCs, yielding at least 6 micrograms per sample. The percentages of naive CD45RAhigh/CD27high T cells were determined by flow cytometry on a PBMC aliquot from every donor.

The chain joins TRBV5-1 to TRBJ2-1; TRBD2 agrees with 9 junctional bases. The sequencing input was blood. This sequence was found in a man aged 18 to 29 in good health. For the CDR3, the sequence is CASSAGGLAKANEQFF. Read as DNA, the sequence is TGCGCCAGCAGCGCCGGGGGACTAGCTAAGGCCAATGAGCAGTTCTTC.